This entry concerns a single TCR beta chain. This record comes from a study of T-cell reconstitution after alpha-beta-depleted transplantation in children. Unique molecular identifiers were used to barcode this TCRbeta library. TCRdb processed the PCR reads anew with MiXCR; each CDR3 protein has one entry. The repertoire consists of approximately 400,000 distinct CDR3 sequences, with under 13% occurring once and the leading ten covering about 5%. V was pared by 5 bases and J by 3 bases, with 11 bases between. In germline, CDR1 is SNHLY, CDR2 FYNNEI. The CDR3 totals 14 residues. This specimen consisted of PBMCs from the stem cell graft donor, obtained from the stem cell graft. The chain has TRBV2 and TRBJ2-1; D is unclear. The TCR was taken from a human donor who donated a stem cell graft to a child with acute myeloid leukemia. CDR3 region: CASSQTKVYNEQFF. The CDR3 bases are TGTGCCAGCAGTCAAACAAAAGTCTACAATGAGCAGTTCTTC.